This T cell receptor beta chain was documented in a study of vaccination and CD4 T cells after COVID-19. As for time point: late sampling 161 to 241 days after vaccination in three convalescent patients. Via MiXCR, TCRdb re-called the PCR reads, giving one row per CDR3 protein. The sample has about 40,000 distinct CDR3 sequences, approximately 40% seen once. V was clipped by 8 bases and J by 5 bases, with 28 bases between them. There are 18 residues in the CDR3. Germline values: CDR1 MGHRA, CDR2 YSYEKL. This TCR was recovered from a human donor who had recovered from COVID-19. The sequencing here drew on CD4+ T cells from blood, taken about 7 months after SARS-CoV-2 vaccination. This chain joins TRBV4-1 and TRBJ1-5; weak D call: TRBD1 (6 bases). The CDR3 DNA is TGCGCCAGCTCCTCGGGGAAACAGGGCTTTACGGGCCATCAGCCCCAGCATTTT. Translation: CASSSGKQGFTGHQPQHF.